This TCR beta chain comes out of a study of blood T cells in healthy people across ages. Regarding the study as a whole: Samples with more naive T cells showed higher observed beta diversity. When set beside aged donors, long-lived donors presented more naive CD4+ cells and higher diversity.

There are many counts of this clonotype. Its antigen is not identified. Germline V gene sequence: CDR1 MNHEY, CDR2 SVGAGI. The ends were cut back, 4 bases at V and 10 bases at J, with 11 bases in the middle. CDR3 length: 13 residues. Alongside a J-beta primer mix, a sample-barcoded 5' primer served in a second PCR lasting about 7 to 12 cycles. TCRdb itself ran the 5' RACE reads through MiXCR, one entry per CDR3 protein. The table has hundreds of thousands of distinct CDR3 sequences, about 30% seen once. Sequencing input: blood. The chain is built from TRBV6-5 and TRBJ1-6; D gene uncertain. The receptor was derived from an elderly woman in good health. The CDR3 nucleotides read TGTGCCAGCAGTTTACAGACACGGTCACCCCTCCACTTT. This gives the protein CASSLQTRSPLHF.